This T cell receptor (beta chain) was identified during a study of cytomegalovirus exposure and HLA in healthy donors. PCR used 60 Vbeta primers and 13 Jbeta primers. Authors' analysis steps: Later analysis identified approximately 80 million unique TCR beta chains, 9 million to 13 million shared. Sequenced by immunoSEQ multiplex PCR; TCRdb stores in-frame clones only, minus some. The V and J calls and the clone size are those of that table, but D and trimming were determined from the DNA. The sample yields 85,000 to 130,000 clones, around 82% seen once. A word on this clone: What it recognizes is unknown.

The CDR3 covers 14 residues. The germline CDR1 and CDR2 sequences are WNHNN and SYGVQD (reference sequence). The junction had 3 bases not matched to a gene; V was cut back by 6 bases and J by 1 base. Whole-study findings and limits: Overall, roughly 170 TCR beta chains were annotated as cytomegalovirus-associated. Within the data, a cluster of highly shared sequence variants was likely a sequencing artifact.

The J gene is TRBJ2-3, the V gene TRBV10-1; 8 nucleotides agree with TRBD2. Sequenced input: PBMCs. This sequence originates from a man aged 45 to 65 in good health and CMV-seronegative. The CDR3 loop reads CASSRGGGTDTQYF. CDR3 sequence (DNA): TGCGCCAGCAGCCGGGGGGGCGGCACAGATACGCAGTATTTT.